The 29 T cell receptor beta chains below all came from one sample that was sequenced in a study of T cell responses to AZD1222 COVID-19 vaccine. The data were produced by immunoSEQ multiplex PCR, yet TCRdb's version contains in-frame clones alone and is incomplete. The table lists 75,000 to 100,000 clones, roughly 90% of them singletons. Here the sequenced sample was peripheral blood, taken on day 0 of AZD1222 vaccination. The receptor set was obtained from an adult in good health.

This chain joins TRBV5-4 and TRBJ2-2, with 7 bases identical to TRBD1. The germline gives CDR1 SGHNT, CDR2 YYREEE (reference sequence). Germline trimming cut 4 bases from V and 4 bases from J; bases unmatched to any gene: 7. The CDR3 runs 15 residues. Written as DNA, the CDR3 is TGTGCCAGCAGCCGGGACAGAGAAACCACCGGGGAGCTGTTTTTT. It translates to CASSRDRETTGELFF.

The chain uses TRBV6-4 and TRBJ2-1; the D is unclear. Trimming shortened V by 2 bases and J by 7 bases, and 6 bases separated the two germline ends. Germline-derived CDR1 and CDR2 are MRHNA and SNTAGT. The CDR3 extends over 12 amino acids. The CDR3 is CASSDLGNEQFF. As DNA, the CDR3 is TGTGCCAGCAGTGACCTGGGGAATGAGCAGTTCTTC.

The V call is TRBV5-6, the J call TRBJ2-6; no firm D call. Trimming removed 0 bases at V and 1 base at J, with 8 bases between. This CDR3 is built from 16 residues. Germline CDR1 SGHDT, CDR2 YYEEEE. CDR3 sequence reads: CASSLVTVSGANVLTF. CDR3 in DNA: TGTGCCAGCAGCTTGGTTACAGTTTCTGGGGCCAACGTCCTGACTTTC.

The DNA of the CDR3 is TGTGCCAGCAGCGTAGTTCTAGCGGGAATTAGGGTTCAGTACTTC. It specifies CASSVVLAGIRVQYF. The V call is TRBV9, the J call TRBJ2-4; 9 bases fit TRBD2. The J segment lost 11 bases and the V segment lost 0 bases, leaving 9 bases of the junction unmatched. Germline V CDR1 and CDR2: SGDLS, YYNGEE. The CDR3 consists of 15 residues.

This clone has just a few counts. The rearrangement joins TRBV5-6 to TRBJ2-3; D unclear. The germline gives CDR1 SGHDT, CDR2 YYEEEE. This CDR3 is 18 amino acids long. V was clipped by 4 bases and J by 2 bases, with 23 bases between them. The CDR3 DNA sequence: TGTGCCAGCAGCCCGAAACCACTAACCGGCGCCTTCACAGATACGCAGTATTTT. Its protein product is CASSPKPLTGAFTDTQYF.

V and J are TRBV19 and TRBJ1-5; D may be TRBD1 (5 bases). The V gene's germline CDR1 is LNHDA and CDR2 SQIVND (reference sequence). V was pared by 7 bases and J by 7 bases, with 14 bases between. The CDR3 consists of 13 residues. DNA for the CDR3: TGTGCCAGTACCCTCCTAGGGGAGCAGCCCCAGCATTTT. It codes for CASTLLGEQPQHF.

The V call is TRBV6-6, the J call TRBJ2-7; D is possibly TRBD1 (6 bases). Germline lookup yields CDR1 MNHNY and CDR2 SVGAGI (reference sequence). V was pared by 2 bases and J by 6 bases, with 14 bases between. CDR3 size: 14 residues. Here the CDR3 reads CASSYLPGQGEQYF. DNA of the CDR3: TGTGCCAGCAGTTACCTTCCGGGACAAGGCGAGCAGTACTTC.

The rearrangement joins TRBV6-4 to TRBJ2-3, with 8 bases fitting TRBD2. Germline CDR1 is MRHNA and CDR2 is SNTAGT. J gave up 1 base and V 5 bases, and 8 bases lay outside the gene matches. CDR3 length equals 16 residues. The CDR3 region is CASSSSAGGRTDTQYF. The CDR3 nucleotides read TGTGCCAGCAGTAGTTCGGCGGGAGGACGCACAGATACGCAGTATTTT.

The chain joins TRBV7-9 to TRBJ2-2; D gene ambiguous. The CDR3 extends over 13 amino acids. CDR1 and CDR2 from the germline V gene are SEHNR and FQNEAQ (reference sequence). V lost 1 base to trimming and J lost 4 bases, with 4 bases between them. The CDR3 sequence is CASSLVSTGELFF. CDR3 sequence (DNA): TGTGCCAGCAGCTTAGTGTCCACCGGGGAGCTGTTTTTT.

The chain has TRBV28 and TRBJ2-7; D is undetermined. The ends were cut back, 7 bases at V and 1 base at J, with 17 bases in the middle. CDR3 length: 15 amino acids. The germline CDR1 and CDR2 sequences are MDHEN and SYDVKM. The CDR3 reads CASTAGSAGSYEQYF. Written as DNA, the CDR3 is TGTGCCAGCACCGCCGGAAGTGCCGGTTCCTACGAGCAGTACTTC. The full variable domain, in which reference TRBV28 and TRBJ2-7 provide the parts outside the CDR3, is DVKVTQSSRYLVKRTGEKVFLECVQDMDHENMFWYRQDPGLGLRLIYFSYDVKMKEKGDIPEGYSVSREKKERFSLILESASTNQTSMYLCASTAGSAGSYEQYFGPGTRLTVT.

The chain joins TRBV6-2 or TRBV6-3 to TRBJ2-1; D remains ambiguous. The V gene lost 5 bases and the J gene lost 7 bases, with 12 bases spanning the gap. Germline CDR1 MNHEY, CDR2 SVGEGT. This CDR3 has 13 amino acids. The CDR3 is CASSKADKNEQFF. CDR3 bases: TGTGCCAGCAGTAAGGCAGATAAGAATGAGCAGTTCTTC.

The chain recombines TRBV25-1 with TRBJ1-6; no clear D gene. Between the trimmed V and J ends, which lost 3 bases and 8 bases, there was a span of 8 bases. Germline V lookup: CDR1 MGHDK, CDR2 SYGVNS. The CDR3 has 13 residues. The CDR3 nucleotides read TGTGCCAGCAGTGACCCCGGTGATTCACCCCTCCACTTT. Amino acids: CASSDPGDSPLHF.

The gene calls are TRBV29-1 and TRBJ2-5; TRBD2 agrees at 13 bases. The CDR3 spans 18 residues. Germline-derived CDR1 and CDR2 are SQVTM and ANQGSEA. J lost 4 bases, V lost 5 bases, and 16 bases had no gene match. The DNA for the CDR3 is TGCAGCGTTAGGGGTACAAGTGCGACTAGCGGGAGGCCAGAGACCCAGTACTTC. Residues: CSVRGTSATSGRPETQYF. The whole variable domain, filled in from reference TRBV29-1 and TRBJ2-5, reads SAVISQKPSRDICQRGTSLTIQCQVDSQVTMMFWYRQQPGQSLTLIATANQGSEATYESGFVIDKFPISRPNLTFSTLTVSNMSPEDSSIYLCSVRGTSATSGRPETQYFGPGTRLLVL.

Remarks on this clone: The sample carries other DNA sequences with the same CDR3. V usage is TRBV28 and J usage is TRBJ1-2; D unclear. The CDR3 runs 13 residues. Germline CDR1 reads MDHEN; CDR2 reads SYDVKM. Trimming left V 5 bases short and J 0 bases short, with 7 bases between. The CDR3 nucleotides are TGTGCCAGCAGTCGTCAGTCTAACTATGGCTACACCTTC. Translated: CASSRQSNYGYTF.

This clone was observed a handful of times. CDR3: CASSLGPGNTEAFF. DNA of the CDR3: TGTGCCAGCAGCTTGGGGCCTGGGAACACTGAAGCTTTCTTT. J is TRBJ1-1 and V is TRBV7-3, with D possibly being TRBD1 (5 bases). The CDR3 spans 14 residues. V lost 3 bases to trimming and J lost 1 base, with 9 bases between them. Germline values: CDR1 SGHTA, CDR2 FQGTGA. Full variable domain (remainder filled in from reference TRBV7-3 and TRBJ1-1): GAGVSQTPSNKVTEKGKYVELRCDPISGHTALYWYRQSLGQGPEFLIYFQGTGAADDSGLPNDRFFAVRPEGSVSTLKIQRTERGDSAVYLCASSLGPGNTEAFFGQGTRLTVV.

This clone was seen more than once but under ten times. The CDR3 loop is CASAVGNGGYTF. In DNA, the CDR3 is TGTGCCTCGGCCGTAGGCAATGGTGGCTACACCTTC. The genes are TRBV10-3 and TRBJ1-2; no clear D gene. Trimming removed 11 bases from V and 7 bases from J, with 17 bases in between. The CDR3 has 12 residues. The germline V gene has CDR1 ENHRY and CDR2 SYGVKD.

This clone has just one count. As DNA, the CDR3 is TGTGCCAGCAGTTTAACAGGCGGGAGGGCCAATGAGCAGTTCTTC. Encoded protein: CASSLTGGRANEQFF. The chain couples TRBV27 to TRBJ2-1; 9 positions match TRBD2. The CDR3 is 15 amino acids. CDR1 and CDR2 from the germline V gene are MNHEY and SMNVEV (reference sequence). J gave up 6 bases and V 2 bases, and 5 bases lay outside the gene matches.

V gene TRBV27 combines with J gene TRBJ1-5, with TRBD1 matching 8 bases. CDR1 MNHEY and CDR2 SMNVEV come from the germline V gene (reference sequence). The CDR3 totals 16 residues. Unmatched junction bases numbered 11, after V lost 3 bases and J lost 7 bases. The CDR3 region is CASSFSTGASFQPQHF. For the CDR3, the DNA is TGTGCCAGCAGTTTTTCGACAGGGGCCTCTTTCCAGCCCCAGCATTTT.

This clone was seen only a few times. The V gene is TRBV19, the J gene TRBJ1-2; maybe TRBD1 (5 bases). The germline V and J ends were trimmed by 7 bases and 0 bases, with 12 bases remaining between them. The CDR3 has 14 amino acids. Germline assignment: CDR1 LNHDA and CDR2 SQIVND (reference sequence). CDR3 loop: CASIGRTPNYGYTF. CDR3 bases: TGTGCCAGTATTGGTCGGACACCTAACTATGGCTACACCTTC.

This clone was found once. The gene calls are TRBV2 and TRBJ2-5; the match to TRBD2 covers 7 bases. The CDR3 has 15 amino acids. CDR1 and CDR2 (germline): SNHLY, FYNNEI. V was pared by 0 bases and J by 7 bases, with 8 bases of the junction left unmatched. As DNA, the CDR3 is TGTGCCAGCAGTGAAGCACTTGGGAGGGCTGGGACCCAGTACTTC. Translated: CASSEALGRAGTQYF.

The rearrangement joins TRBV6-2 or TRBV6-3 to TRBJ1-1; maybe TRBD1 (6 bases). V was pared by 2 bases and J by 2 bases, with 18 bases between. Germline assignment: CDR1 MNHEY and CDR2 SVGEGT. This CDR3 has 17 amino acids. CDR3 bases: TGTGCCAGCAGTTACCTACCAGGAAGACAGGCTAACACTGAAGCTTTCTTT. Translating it yields CASSYLPGRQANTEAFF.

The rearrangement uses TRBV27 and TRBJ2-1, with 11 nucleotides matching TRBD2. CDR1 and CDR2 from the germline V gene are MNHEY and SMNVEV (reference sequence). The CDR3 contains 15 residues. After removal of 9 bases from V and 0 bases from J, the junction contained 4 bases not matched to a gene. The CDR3 DNA is TGTGCCAGATATACTAGCGGGAGCTCCTACAATGAGCAGTTCTTC. This gives the protein CARYTSGSSYNEQFF.

The J gene is TRBJ2-1, the V gene TRBV28; TRBD2 is a possible D gene (5 bases). V was cut by 10 bases and J by 8 bases, with 24 bases left in between. The V gene's germline CDR1 is MDHEN and CDR2 SYDVKM. The CDR3 is 15 residues long. DNA of the CDR3: TGTGCCATCGGATGGGGTAGGGAGTTCGAACATGAGCAGTTCTTC. Translation gives CAIGWGREFEHEQFF.

The chain couples TRBV28 to TRBJ1-5; no clear D. The CDR3 extends over 16 amino acids. V was trimmed by 5 bases and J by 0 bases, leaving 14 bases between them. Germline V gene data show CDR1 as MDHEN and CDR2 as SYDVKM. Here the CDR3 DNA reads TGTGCCAGCAGTCGACCAGGCGGGGTTAGCAATCAGCCCCAGCATTTT. This sequence encodes CASSRPGGVSNQPQHF.

The chain links TRBV15 to TRBJ1-4; the D gene is possibly TRBD1 (6 bases). Germline CDR1 is LNHNV and CDR2 is YYDKDF (reference sequence). Deletions cut 0 bases from V and 4 bases from J, with 15 bases between. This CDR3 contains 17 residues. The CDR3 nucleotides are TGTGCCACCAGCAGAGATGGGAGTGGGGGGCTTAATGAAAAACTGTTTTTT. It translates to CATSRDGSGGLNEKLFF.

In its sample, this clone was seen once. The chain joins TRBV19 to TRBJ1-5, with D tentatively TRBD1 (5 bases). The CDR3 spans 13 residues. Germline values: CDR1 LNHDA, CDR2 SQIVND (reference sequence). V was trimmed by 1 base and J by 7 bases, leaving 8 bases between them. CDR3 bases: TGTGCCAGTAGTATAGCTGGGGACCAGCCCCAGCATTTT. It translates to CASSIAGDQPQHF.

The chain couples TRBV2 to TRBJ1-1; unclear D gene. V was shortened by 2 bases and J by 6 bases, with 13 bases between the two germline ends. The CDR3 extends over 14 amino acids. Germline loops: CDR1 SNHLY, CDR2 FYNNEI. The CDR3 region is CASSEPGMGSEAFF. DNA for the CDR3: TGTGCCAGCAGTGAACCCGGGATGGGATCTGAAGCTTTCTTT. The full variable domain, in which reference TRBV2 and TRBJ1-1 provide the parts outside the CDR3, is EPEVTQTPSHQVTQMGQEVILRCVPISNHLYFYWYRQILGQKVEFLVSFYNNEISEKSEIFDDQFSVERPDGSNFTLKIRSTKLEDSAMYFCASSEPGMGSEAFFGQGTRLTVV.

V usage is TRBV5-6 and J usage is TRBJ1-3; tentative D call: TRBD1 (6 bases). CDR1 SGHDT and CDR2 YYEEEE come from the germline V gene. This CDR3 has 15 residues. Trimming removed 4 bases from V and 7 bases from J, with 18 bases in between. This CDR3 reads CASSPIGGASNTIYF. DNA for the CDR3: TGTGCCAGCAGCCCCATCGGGGGGGCTTCGAACACCATATATTTT.

V is TRBV28 and J is TRBJ2-7; 7 bases match TRBD2. From germline, CDR1 is MDHEN and CDR2 SYDVKM. Unmatched junction bases numbered 11, after V lost 4 bases and J lost 5 bases. This CDR3 has 15 residues. The CDR3 reads CASSSLAVGVDEQYF. CDR3 sequence (DNA): TGTGCCAGCAGTTCCCTAGCGGTGGGGGTTGACGAGCAGTACTTC.